These T cell receptor beta chains were read from a single sample in a study of blood T cell repertoires in COVID-19. Assay: immunoSEQ multiplex PCR; the TCRdb copy retains only in-frame clones and omits some. Found here are about 290,000 clones, approximately 89% of them singletons; the top ten hold around 10%. Source material: peripheral blood. The origin of the receptors is a woman under 40 with COVID-19, enrolled during active disease. Each CDR3 is given with its conserved first and last residue. Fields, in order: V gene, clone size, J gene, D gene, CDR3 DNA, CDR3 protein. The D gene is left open where the match is weak. A row's size may be missing; if present it is once, few, many or a size class.

V: TRBV28
size: -
J: TRBJ1-1
D: TRBD1
DNA: TGTGCCAGCAGTAAAAAAGGGGGCGGAAGGACTGAAGCTTTCTTT
CDR3: CASSKKGGGRTEAFF

V: TRBV5-4
size: once
J: TRBJ2-5
D: -
DNA: TGTGCCAGCAGCCGCGCGGAGACCCAGTACTTC
CDR3: CASSRAETQYF

V: TRBV5-5
size: once
J: TRBJ2-5
D: -
DNA: TGTGCCAGCAGCCCTCCCGGGGGTCAAGAGACCCAGTACTTC
CDR3: CASSPPGGQETQYF

V: TRBV10-3
size: -
J: TRBJ2-1
D: TRBD1
DNA: TGTGCCATCAGTGATCCCGGGACAGGGAGTGGTGAGCAGTTCTTC
CDR3: CAISDPGTGSGEQFF

V: TRBV7-9
size: few
J: TRBJ2-7
D: -
DNA: TGTGCCAGCAGCCCTCGTGGGGGGGCGCCTGAGCAGTACTTC
CDR3: CASSPRGGAPEQYF

V: TRBV5-6
size: -
J: TRBJ2-1
D: -
DNA: TGTGCCAGCAGCTTGGCTGGCAGGCGCCAAACCAGCTCCTACAATGAGCAGTTCTTC
CDR3: CASSLAGRRQTSSYNEQFF

V: TRBV5-1
size: -
J: TRBJ1-5
D: -
DNA: TGCGCCAGCAGCTTGGGAGATAATCAGCCCCAGCATTTT
CDR3: CASSLGDNQPQHF

V: TRBV6-5
size: -
J: TRBJ1-4
D: -
DNA: TGTGCCAGCAGGTCACAGGGCTTTAATGAAAAACTGTTTTTT
CDR3: CASRSQGFNEKLFF

V: TRBV5-6
size: -
J: TRBJ1-1
D: -
DNA: TGTGCCAGCAGCTTGTACCGGGAAGGTGGCACTGAAGCTTTCTTT
CDR3: CASSLYREGGTEAFF

V: TRBV28
size: -
J: TRBJ1-2
D: TRBD1
DNA: TGTGCCAGCACAGGGGGCGGGCGTGGCTACACCTTC
CDR3: CASTGGGRGYTF

V: TRBV19
size: -
J: TRBJ2-1
D: TRBD2
DNA: TGTGCCAGTAGTATTGGTCTAGCGGGGCACTACAATGAGCAGTTCTTC
CDR3: CASSIGLAGHYNEQFF

V: TRBV5-4
size: -
J: TRBJ1-2
D: TRBD1
DNA: TGTGCCAGCAGCTCGCCGACAGGGGGCAAAAATGGCTACACCTTC
CDR3: CASSSPTGGKNGYTF

V: TRBV11-2
size: few
J: TRBJ1-6
D: -
DNA: TGTGCCAGCAGCTTAGGGGAGGGGGGTTATAATTCACCCCTCCACTTT
CDR3: CASSLGEGGYNSPLHF

V: TRBV2
size: -
J: TRBJ1-2
D: TRBD1
DNA: TGTGCCAGCAGTCCGGACAGGGGCGGACTAACCGATGGCTACACCTTC
CDR3: CASSPDRGGLTDGYTF

V: TRBV3-1/TRBV3-2
size: -
J: TRBJ1-5
D: TRBD1
DNA: TGTGCCAGCAGCCCCAGGGGGAGGCCCGGTCAGCCCCAGCATTTT
CDR3: CASSPRGRPGQPQHF

V: TRBV19
size: -
J: TRBJ1-6
D: TRBD1
DNA: TGTGCCAGCCATTTAGGCCCGACGGGACAGTTCAATTCACCCCTCCACTTT
CDR3: CASHLGPTGQFNSPLHF

V: TRBV3-1/TRBV3-2
size: -
J: TRBJ2-5
D: TRBD1
DNA: TGTGCCAGCAGCCAAGACCAGACAGGGGTGTACCAAGAGACCCAGTACTTC
CDR3: CASSQDQTGVYQETQYF

V: TRBV19
size: -
J: TRBJ1-2
D: -
DNA: TGTGCCAGTAGTATACCTGACAGGTATGGCTACACCTTC
CDR3: CASSIPDRYGYTF

V: TRBV7-2
size: -
J: TRBJ2-3
D: TRBD1
DNA: TGTGCCAGCAGCCTCGGACAGGGGGTGAATACGCAGTATTTT
CDR3: CASSLGQGVNTQYF

V: TRBV18
size: once
J: TRBJ1-2
D: -
DNA: TGTGCCAGCTCACCATTGAGCAGGGCTAACTATGGCTACACCTTC
CDR3: CASSPLSRANYGYTF

V: TRBV13
size: -
J: TRBJ2-2
D: -
DNA: TGTGCCAGCAGCCCCCTAGGATCGGGAGACACCGGGGAGCTGTTTTTT
CDR3: CASSPLGSGDTGELFF

V: TRBV28
size: -
J: TRBJ1-4
D: -
DNA: TGTGCCAGCAAAGGGGCTAGTGAAAAACTGTTTTTT
CDR3: CASKGASEKLFF

V: TRBV10-3
size: -
J: TRBJ2-3
D: -
DNA: TGTGCCATCAGTGCTGTGGTAGCGGATACGCAGTATTTT
CDR3: CAISAVVADTQYF

V: TRBV11-2
size: -
J: TRBJ1-3
D: -
DNA: TGTGCCAGCAGCTTAGGAGGGGGTTACACCATATATTTT
CDR3: CASSLGGGYTIYF

V: TRBV7-6
size: -
J: TRBJ2-3
D: -
DNA: TGTGCCAGCAGCCTCCGACAGAGCACAGATACGCAGTATTTT
CDR3: CASSLRQSTDTQYF

V: TRBV7-6
size: -
J: TRBJ1-4
D: -
DNA: TGTGCCAGCAGCTTAGGAAATCGGGGAAAACTGTTTTTT
CDR3: CASSLGNRGKLFF

V: TRBV7-2
size: -
J: TRBJ1-4
D: -
DNA: TGTGCCAGCAGCAGGGGGAGAGATGAAAAACTGTTTTTT
CDR3: CASSRGRDEKLFF

V: TRBV28
size: -
J: TRBJ2-7
D: -
DNA: TGTGCCAGCAGTTGGGGGCAGGGGCTTAAAGAGCAGTACTTC
CDR3: CASSWGQGLKEQYF

V: TRBV5-1
size: -
J: TRBJ2-3
D: -
DNA: TGCGCCAGCAGCTTGGGACAGCGCACAGATACGCAGTATTTT
CDR3: CASSLGQRTDTQYF

V: TRBV2
size: -
J: TRBJ2-2
D: -
DNA: TGTGCCAGCAAGAGGACCGGGGAGCTGTTTTTT
CDR3: CASKRTGELFF

V: TRBV5-6
size: -
J: TRBJ2-7
D: -
DNA: TGTGCCAGCAGTGGTACCGTGACAGTCACCTACGAGCAGTACTTC
CDR3: CASSGTVTVTYEQYF

V: TRBV19
size: -
J: TRBJ1-1
D: TRBD1
DNA: TGTGCCAGTAGCTGGGGGACAGGGGGGGATGAAGCTTTCTTT
CDR3: CASSWGTGGDEAFF

V: TRBV5-1
size: -
J: TRBJ1-4
D: -
DNA: TGCGCCAGCAGCCAAAATACCCAGGGGGAAAAACTGTTTTTT
CDR3: CASSQNTQGEKLFF

V: TRBV27
size: -
J: TRBJ2-1
D: -
DNA: TGTGCCAGCAGTTTATGGGGGGGGCTCAGGTACAATGAGCAGTTCTTC
CDR3: CASSLWGGLRYNEQFF

V: TRBV7-9
size: -
J: TRBJ1-3
D: -
DNA: TGTGCCAGCAGCTTAAAGCCTTCCTCTGGAAACACCATATATTTT
CDR3: CASSLKPSSGNTIYF

V: TRBV5-1
size: -
J: TRBJ2-3
D: TRBD2
DNA: TGCGCCAGCAGTGACCCTAGCGGGGCCACAGATACGCAGTATTTT
CDR3: CASSDPSGATDTQYF

V: TRBV18
size: few
J: TRBJ2-7
D: TRBD1
DNA: TGTGCCAGCGGAGGTCAGGGGGCTCACTACGAGCAGTACTTC
CDR3: CASGGQGAHYEQYF

V: TRBV2
size: -
J: TRBJ1-3
D: -
DNA: TGTGCCAGCAGTGAGAGGTTCTCTGGAAACACCATATATTTT
CDR3: CASSERFSGNTIYF

V: TRBV3-1/TRBV3-2
size: once
J: TRBJ2-2
D: -
DNA: TGTGCCAGCAGGGGGAGGTACACCGGGGAGCTGTTTTTT
CDR3: CASRGRYTGELFF

V: TRBV5-1
size: -
J: TRBJ2-7
D: -
DNA: TGCGCCAGCAGCTTGATCGGGGGGCCGTCCTACGAGCAGTACTTC
CDR3: CASSLIGGPSYEQYF

V: TRBV5-3
size: -
J: TRBJ2-5
D: -
DNA: TGTGCCAGAAGCTCCCACTGGTGGGCGACCCAGTACTTC
CDR3: CARSSHWWATQYF

V: TRBV10-2
size: -
J: TRBJ1-5
D: TRBD1
DNA: TGCGCCAGCAGTGAAAGGACAGGGAATCAGCCCCAGCATTTT
CDR3: CASSERTGNQPQHF

V: TRBV25-1
size: -
J: TRBJ2-3
D: -
DNA: TGTGCCAGCAGTGAATCCAGGGGGGCAGATACGCAGTATTTT
CDR3: CASSESRGADTQYF

V: TRBV29-1
size: -
J: TRBJ2-7
D: TRBD2
DNA: TGCAGCCCCGGGGGGACCGCTCGCGAGCAGTACTTC
CDR3: CSPGGTAREQYF

V: TRBV5-1
size: -
J: TRBJ2-3
D: -
DNA: TGCGCCAGCAGCATTAGAGGCGGGATAGGGACAGATACGCAGTATTTT
CDR3: CASSIRGGIGTDTQYF

V: TRBV6-5
size: once
J: TRBJ1-4
D: TRBD1
DNA: TGTGCCAGCAGGCCTACAGGGGGTTCCCAAAAACTGTTTTTT
CDR3: CASRPTGGSQKLFF

V: TRBV30
size: -
J: TRBJ1-1
D: TRBD1
DNA: TGTGCCTGGAACACAGGGGCTTTAGGGGCTTTCTTT
CDR3: CAWNTGALGAFF

V: TRBV4-1
size: -
J: TRBJ2-3
D: -
DNA: TGCGCCAGCAGCCAAGATTGGCTTACAGATACGCAGTATTTT
CDR3: CASSQDWLTDTQYF

V: TRBV4-1
size: once
J: TRBJ2-3
D: -
DNA: TGCGCCAGCAGCCTTACAGCGGGTAGGACAGATACGCAGTATTTT
CDR3: CASSLTAGRTDTQYF

V: TRBV2
size: -
J: TRBJ1-1
D: -
DNA: TGTGCCAGGGGGACAAGAGAATTGAACACTGAAGCTTTCTTT
CDR3: CARGTRELNTEAFF

V: TRBV19
size: -
J: TRBJ2-2
D: TRBD1
DNA: TGTGCCACCCAGGACAGGGGCGGCACCGGGGAGCTGTTTTTT
CDR3: CATQDRGGTGELFF

V: TRBV28
size: -
J: TRBJ1-6
D: -
DNA: TGTGCCAGCAGATTGGGGGGTCCGAATAATTCACCCCTCCACTTT
CDR3: CASRLGGPNNSPLHF

V: TRBV11-2
size: once
J: TRBJ2-7
D: TRBD2
DNA: TGTGCCAGCAGGCTACTAGCGGGTGGGTACGAGCAGTACTTC
CDR3: CASRLLAGGYEQYF

V: TRBV18
size: -
J: TRBJ2-5
D: TRBD2
DNA: TGTGCCAGCTCGGAGGGACTACAAGAGACCCAGTACTTC
CDR3: CASSEGLQETQYF

V: TRBV5-1
size: -
J: TRBJ2-2
D: -
DNA: TGCGCCAGCAGCTTGGTTACAGGCGGGGAGCTGTTTTTT
CDR3: CASSLVTGGELFF

V: TRBV14
size: -
J: TRBJ2-5
D: -
DNA: TGTGCCAGCAGCCGACAGCATGAAGGGCAAGAGACCCAGTACTTC
CDR3: CASSRQHEGQETQYF

V: TRBV5-6
size: -
J: TRBJ2-6
D: TRBD2
DNA: TGTGCCAGCAGCTTTGGGCAGGGACTAGCTGGGGCCAACGTCCTGACTTTC
CDR3: CASSFGQGLAGANVLTF

V: TRBV7-8
size: -
J: TRBJ1-3
D: -
DNA: TGTGCCAGCAGCATATTAAGCGGGGGGAGTACTGGAAACACCATATATTTT
CDR3: CASSILSGGSTGNTIYF